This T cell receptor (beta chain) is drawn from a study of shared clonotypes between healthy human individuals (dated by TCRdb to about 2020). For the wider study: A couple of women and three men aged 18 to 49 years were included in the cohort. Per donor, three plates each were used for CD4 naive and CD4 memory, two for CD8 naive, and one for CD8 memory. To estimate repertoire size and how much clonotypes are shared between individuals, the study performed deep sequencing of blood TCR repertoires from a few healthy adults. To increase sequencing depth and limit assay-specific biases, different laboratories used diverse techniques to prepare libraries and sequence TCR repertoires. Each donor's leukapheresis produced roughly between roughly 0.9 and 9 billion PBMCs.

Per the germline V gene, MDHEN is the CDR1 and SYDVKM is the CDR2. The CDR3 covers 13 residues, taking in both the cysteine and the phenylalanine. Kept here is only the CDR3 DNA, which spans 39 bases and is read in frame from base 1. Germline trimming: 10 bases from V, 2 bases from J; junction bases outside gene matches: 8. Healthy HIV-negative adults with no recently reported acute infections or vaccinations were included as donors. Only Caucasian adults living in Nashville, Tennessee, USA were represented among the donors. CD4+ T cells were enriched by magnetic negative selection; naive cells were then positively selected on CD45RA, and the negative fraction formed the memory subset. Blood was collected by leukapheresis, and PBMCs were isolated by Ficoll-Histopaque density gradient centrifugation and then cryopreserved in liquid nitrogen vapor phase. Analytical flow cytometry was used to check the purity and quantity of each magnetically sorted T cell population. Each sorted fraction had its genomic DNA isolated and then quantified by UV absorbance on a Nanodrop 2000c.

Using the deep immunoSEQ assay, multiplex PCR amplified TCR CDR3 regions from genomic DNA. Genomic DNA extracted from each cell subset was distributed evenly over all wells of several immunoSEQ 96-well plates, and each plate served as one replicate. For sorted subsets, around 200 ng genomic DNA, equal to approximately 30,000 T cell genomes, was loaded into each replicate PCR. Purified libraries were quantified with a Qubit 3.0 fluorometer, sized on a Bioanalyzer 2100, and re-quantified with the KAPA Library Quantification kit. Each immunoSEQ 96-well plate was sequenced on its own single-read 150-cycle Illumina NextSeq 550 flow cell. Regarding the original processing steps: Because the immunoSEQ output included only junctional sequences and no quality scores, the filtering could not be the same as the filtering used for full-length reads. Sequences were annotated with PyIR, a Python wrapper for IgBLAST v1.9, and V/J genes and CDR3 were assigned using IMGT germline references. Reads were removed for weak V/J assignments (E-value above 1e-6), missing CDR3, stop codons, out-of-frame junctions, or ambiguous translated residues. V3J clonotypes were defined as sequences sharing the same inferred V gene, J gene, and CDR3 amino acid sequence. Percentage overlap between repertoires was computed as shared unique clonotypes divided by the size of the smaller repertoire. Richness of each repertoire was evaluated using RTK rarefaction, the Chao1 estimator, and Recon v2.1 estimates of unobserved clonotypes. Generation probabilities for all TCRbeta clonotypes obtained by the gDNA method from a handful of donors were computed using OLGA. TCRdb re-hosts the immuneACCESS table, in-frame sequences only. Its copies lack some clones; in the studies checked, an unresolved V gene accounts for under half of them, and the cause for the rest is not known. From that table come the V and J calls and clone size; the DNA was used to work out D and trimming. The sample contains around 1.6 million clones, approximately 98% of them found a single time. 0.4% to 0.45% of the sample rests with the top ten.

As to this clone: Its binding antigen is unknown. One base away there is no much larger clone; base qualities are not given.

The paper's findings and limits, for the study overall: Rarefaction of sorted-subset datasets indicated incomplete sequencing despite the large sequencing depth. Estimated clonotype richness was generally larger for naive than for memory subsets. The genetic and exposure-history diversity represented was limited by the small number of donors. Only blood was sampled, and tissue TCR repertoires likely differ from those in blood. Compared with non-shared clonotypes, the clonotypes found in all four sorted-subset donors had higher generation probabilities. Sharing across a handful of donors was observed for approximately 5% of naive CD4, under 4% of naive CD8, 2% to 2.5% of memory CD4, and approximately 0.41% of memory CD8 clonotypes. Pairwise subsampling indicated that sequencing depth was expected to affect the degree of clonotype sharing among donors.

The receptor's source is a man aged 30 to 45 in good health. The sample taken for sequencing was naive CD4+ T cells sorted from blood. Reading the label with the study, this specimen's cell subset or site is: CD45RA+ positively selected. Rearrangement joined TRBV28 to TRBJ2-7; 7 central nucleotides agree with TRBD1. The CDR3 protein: CATQRDRAYEQYF. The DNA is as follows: TGTGCCACCCAACGGGACAGAGCCTACGAGCAGTACTTC.